This T cell receptor beta chain was sequenced during a study of CD8+ T cells in alopecia areata. Stated treatment: oral pan-JAK inhibitor, 5-10 mg twice daily. RNA extraction and reverse transcription yielded cDNA as sequencing template. The method was immunoSEQ multiplex PCR; TCRdb's version includes in-frame clones alone and lacks a portion of them. The repertoire consists of around 70,000 clones, with roughly 30% occurring once and the leading ten covering about 15%. The sample was CD8+ T cells sorted from blood, taken at week 4, from a patient treated with tofacitinib. This TCR was sampled from a human donor with alopecia areata.

DNA of the CDR3: TGCAGCGTTGAAACAACGGGAGTGCCCTACAATGAGCAGTTCTTC. Translating gives CSVETTGVPYNEQFF. The rearrangement joins TRBV29-1 to TRBJ2-1, with D possibly being TRBD2 (6 bases). This CDR3 comprises 15 residues. CDR1 is SQVTM and CDR2 is ANQGSEA in the germline V gene. The V and J ends lost 2 bases and 2 bases respectively, with 13 bases between them.